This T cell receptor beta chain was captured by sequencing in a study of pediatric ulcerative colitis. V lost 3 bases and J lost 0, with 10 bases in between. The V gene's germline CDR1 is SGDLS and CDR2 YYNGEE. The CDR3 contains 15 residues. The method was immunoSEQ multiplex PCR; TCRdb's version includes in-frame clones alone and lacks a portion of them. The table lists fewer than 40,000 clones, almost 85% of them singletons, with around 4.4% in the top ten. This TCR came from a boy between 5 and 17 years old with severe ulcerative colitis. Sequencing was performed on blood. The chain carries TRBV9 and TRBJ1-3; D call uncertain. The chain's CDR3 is CASSESPRSGNTIYF. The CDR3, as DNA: TGTGCCAGCAGCGAGTCCCCTCGCTCTGGAAACACCATATATTTT.